This T cell receptor beta chain was recovered during a study of Graves' ophthalmopathy and Graves' hyperthyroidism. Turning to the study itself: Untreated patients at initial diagnosis provided peripheral blood.

Orbital computed tomography, together with clinical symptoms, serum thyroxine, TRAb and thyroid ultrasound, was used for diagnosis. CDR1 is MNHNS and CDR2 is SASEGT in the germline V gene. The CDR3 consists of 15 residues. Losses at the gene ends were 6 bases for V and 5 bases for J; bases not matched to a gene: 9. RNA served as the template for amplifying TCR beta CDR3 regions. The workflow started with a first-round RT-PCR run with HTBI primers and then moved on to a second-round multiplex PCR. MiXCR, run by TCRdb on the multiplex PCR reads, gives a single entry per CDR3 protein. This sample has roughly 610,000 distinct CDR3 sequences, with roughly 20% found just once.

This receptor was obtained from a woman aged 18-29 years with stable Graves' hyperthyroidism. Some clones in this sample may be carry-over from other donors' samples. The sequencing input was peripheral blood. This sequence joins TRBV6-1 and TRBJ2-2, with 7 bases that match TRBD1. The CDR3 spells CASRQGQVRTGELFF. The DNA for the CDR3 is TGTGCCAGCAGACAAGGACAGGTCCGGACCGGGGAGCTGTTTTTT.